The clone carrying this TCR beta chain was observed a few times. Its antigen is unidentified. Germline CDR1 reads SGHDN; CDR2 reads FVKESK. This CDR3 contains 13 residues. Trimming removed 0 bases from V and 6 bases from J, with 7 bases in between. The data were taken from a study of cytomegalovirus exposure and HLA in healthy donors. Whole-study findings and limits: Accurate prediction of most subjects' HLA-A and HLA-B alleles from TCR beta sequences was reported. Cytomegalovirus status was reportedly diagnosed by the classifier with high sensitivity and specificity.

Every donor was a healthy person donating bone marrow. The primer mix had 60 Vbeta and 13 Jbeta primers. Some clones are missing from TCRdb's copy, which holds only in-frame ones; the method was immunoSEQ multiplex PCR. The data contain about 110,000 clones, about 80% of them seen just once; the ten biggest clones take up 7.7%. The sequence came from a woman between 45 and 65 years old in good health and CMV-seropositive. The specimen sequenced was PBMCs. The chain links TRBV14 to TRBJ2-3; D unclear. The CDR3 DNA reads TGTGCCAGCAGCCAAGATCAGAGGGATACGCAGTATTTT. It yields the protein CASSQDQRDTQYF.